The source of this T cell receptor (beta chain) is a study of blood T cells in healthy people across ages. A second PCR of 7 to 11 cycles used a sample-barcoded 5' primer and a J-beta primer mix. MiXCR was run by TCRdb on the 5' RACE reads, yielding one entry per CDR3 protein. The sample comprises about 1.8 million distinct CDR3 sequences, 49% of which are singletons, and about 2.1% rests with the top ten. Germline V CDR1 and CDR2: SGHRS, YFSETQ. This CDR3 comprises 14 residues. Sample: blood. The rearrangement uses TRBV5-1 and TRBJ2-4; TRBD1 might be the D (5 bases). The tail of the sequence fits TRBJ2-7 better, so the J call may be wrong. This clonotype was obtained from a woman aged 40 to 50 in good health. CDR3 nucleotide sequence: TGCGCCAGCAGCACCCCGACAGTGACCTACGAGCAGTACTTC. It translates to CASSTPTVTYEQYF.